This paragraph reports one T cell receptor beta chain. It lacks a known antigen. Base qualities are not recorded, but no much larger clone differs from it by a single base. In total, 630 or so healthy bone marrow donors made up the cohort. Cohort members were all nominally healthy when sampled, although unrecorded immune exposures were likely present. The donor tested CMV seropositive and was one of the 289 seropositive cohort members. Each donor provided a peripheral blood sample, and peripheral blood mononuclear cells were used for TCR beta sequencing. Genomic DNA extraction from the blood cell samples was performed with the Qiagen DNeasy Blood Extraction Kit. The data stem from a study of cytomegalovirus exposure and HLA in healthy donors (dated by TCRdb to about 2017). General notes on the study: In an earlier analysis of around 540 of the donors, under 300 Gb of sequence data and about 110 million unique TCR beta sequences from about 190 million T cells were reported. An early release that covered some 640 HLA-typed donors contained about 300 gigabases of sequencing data and tens of millions of unique TCR sequences. Of the roughly 400 genotyped donors, about 80% fell in the genetic ancestry cluster associated with self-reported Caucasian donors. The study was designed to test whether signatures of past pathogen exposure could be identified by cataloging public T cell receptors. The T cell repertoires of 550 to 850 subjects were profiled by immunosequencing and related to cytomegalovirus serostatus. A separate validation cohort of 100 to 150 different subjects was used in addition to the roughly 670-subject first cohort. High-throughput TCR immunosequencing, statistical association of individual TCRs with disease status, and machine learning were combined to predict cytomegalovirus infection status. In a later analysis, previously published TCR beta repertoires from about 670 donors were re-analyzed and high-resolution HLA genotyping was added so that TCR occurrence patterns could be studied. Rather than drawing on any new phenotypic data, the later analysis identified candidate immune exposures from TCR beta sequences and the way those sequences occurred across donors. To decide whether each TCR beta V gene segment behaved as functional or pseudogenic, an earlier analysis of some 600 of the donors relied on high-throughput TCR beta sequencing. Donor age, sex, ethnicity and CMV serostatus were collected together with the repertoire data. A later genetic analysis took genome-wide SNP genotypes for about 55% of the roughly 670 donors and used that subset as a discovery cohort. Every discovery cohort repertoire had been produced on one sequencing platform. HLA typing covered class I and class II loci at four-digit resolution. The number of typed donors differed by locus: roughly 629-630 for A, B, C, DRB1 and DQB1; roughly 510 for DQA1; 606 for DPA1; and 400 to 480 for DPB1. Because of strong linkage in the cohort, roughly five DR-DQ haplotypes were treated as single units for association and clustering. Among some 410 genotyped donors of the cohort, an average of around 240,000 unique TCR beta nucleotide sequences was sequenced per donor, of which about 19% were non-productive. Overall results and qualifications from the work: In a later genetic analysis, a missense DCLRE1C variant was associated with V-gene and J-gene trimming of TCR beta chains, and the association was replicated in an independent cohort. Broadly in line with IMGT annotations, most TCR beta V segments showed up in productive rearrangements about 87% or about 30% of the time in an earlier analysis of 587 of the donors. Because HLA typing was unavailable for some donors at each locus, only the typed subset was used in association tests. Sequencing depth was assumed to be roughly uniform across donors in the presence/absence analyses, though that assumption may not hold. CMV serostatus was the only immune exposure information available for the cohort. It was suggested by the authors that the approach could potentially be generalized to other disease states and immunological phenotypes. In a later analysis, HLA-associated TCR beta chains showed more clonal expansion and lower generation probabilities than non-associated chains that were equally common. According to a later analysis, parvovirus B19, influenza, CMV and Epstein-Barr virus appeared linked to several top co-occurrence clusters. A later analysis found that TCR association rates varied across HLA loci, with DRB1 alleles showing the most associated TCRs and HLA-C alleles the fewest. The cohort was sequenced for TCR beta chains only, and without alpha or paired-chain data the features that could be detected were limited. In the study, around 150 TCR beta chains were listed as associated with cytomegalovirus. While some public TCRs were present in many individuals, most TCR sequences turned up only very rarely across donors. In a later genetic analysis, fewer N-insertions in productive TCRs were reported among donors in an Asian-associated ancestry cluster than the 666-donor mean. Because the 87-base-pair reads could not distinguish some IMGT-functional V segments, including TRBV6-2 and TRBV6-3, those segments were excluded. A later analysis found that most CMV-associated TCR beta chains appeared HLA-restricted, with HLA associations seemingly driven largely by CMV exposure. A few of the identified cytomegalovirus-associated TCR beta chains were confirmed in vitro to be specific for cytomegalovirus antigens. Assigning TCR associations to individual alleles was difficult when HLA alleles, especially DR and DQ, strongly co-occurred. The classifier was reported to diagnose cytomegalovirus status with high specificity and sensitivity in both the original cohort and the validation cohort. A cluster of highly shared sequence variants was judged likely to be a technical artifact of the sequencing pipeline. In a later analysis, over 15,000 TCR beta sequences were associated with specific HLA alleles at a false discovery rate of 0.05. Linkage disequilibrium might explain the correlated functional status among segregating V segments, but an unknown experimental factor could not be excluded. A further reported finding was that TCR beta sequences accurately predicted the HLA-A and HLA-B alleles for most subjects in the first cohort. The earlier analysis of 587 of the donors excluded approximately 17 rarely observed V segments, including chromosome 9 orphons, because counts were too low.

From cysteine to phenylalanine, the CDR3 is 13 amino acids long. The DNA shown is the 39-base CDR3, in frame from base 1. Trimming leaves V shorter by 1 base and J shorter by 6 bases, with the junction holding 1 base beyond the gene matches. The germline V gene (reference sequence) gives CDR1 as SEHNR and CDR2 as FQNEAQ. Receptors were amplified or captured by the immunoSEQ multiplex PCR assay. For the multiplex PCR, a mixture combining 60 forward primers for TCR Vbeta segments and 13 reverse primers for TCR Jbeta segments was used. The CDR3 region of rearranged TCR beta genes was amplified from genomic DNA with a multiplex PCR assay. On the Illumina HiSeq System, the amplified TCR beta libraries were sequenced as 87-base-pair reads. Turning to the authors' computational methods: In a later analysis, tens of millions of unique TCR beta chains were counted across the roughly 670 repertoires, and approximately 9.9 million of these chains were shared by at least two donors. Raw reads were error-corrected and collapsed into unique sequences by a nearest-neighbor algorithm in which closely related sequences were merged to remove PCR and sequencing errors. CDR3 sequences were aligned to IMGT reference sequences to assign V, D and J gene segments. For a sequence to be retained, a match of at least six nucleotides was required to both a V gene segment and a J gene segment. A rearrangement was called productive if the CDR3 had no stop codons and remained in frame with V and J, and every other rearrangement was called non-productive. Following IMGT convention, CDR3 was defined as the stretch from the second conserved V-encoded cysteine up to the conserved J-encoded phenylalanine. The earlier analysis of roughly 590 of the donors excluded sequences that lacked an unambiguous match to a single V gene segment. In an earlier analysis of almost 600 of the donors, a V segment was called functional when productive rearrangements were above 56.7%, and segregating when the standard deviation between donors exceeded 5%. A statistical classification framework was built to diagnose cytomegalovirus status from the catalog of TCR beta chain sequences. A later analysis assigned V and J genes by comparing TCR nucleotide sequences with IMGT/GENE-DB human TR gene sequences. In a later analysis, CDR3 sequences and most-parsimonious VDJ recombination scenarios were assigned using the TCRdist pipeline. A later analysis defined each TCR beta chain by its CDR3 amino acid sequence plus V-gene family, and excluded reads lacking a unique V-gene family. In a later analysis, fewer than 600 highly shared, low-generation-probability nucleotide sequences were removed to address suspected cross-contamination and a sequencing artifact. For each public chain, a later analysis derived a clonal expansion index from normalized ranks of inferred template counts within each repertoire. Generation probabilities in a later analysis came from a VDJ recombination model fitted to out-of-frame rearrangements, and those results were checked against IGoR. Hypergeometric tests were used in a later analysis to score TCR-TCR, TCR-HLA and TCR-CMV co-occurrence, with a repertoire-size bias correction applied to the TCR pairs. False discovery rates were estimated in a later analysis by permuting HLA or CMV assignments 20 times. In a later analysis, co-occurring TCRs were grouped using DBSCAN, and TCRdist sequence similarity was added for clustering within HLA-allele-positive subsets. Repertoires with fewer than 30,000 or more than 120,000 public chains were left out of co-occurrence clustering, as were about 5 repertoires with anomalous nucleotide sharing. Not all clones reach the TCRdb copy of this immuneACCESS table, which keeps in-frame sequences only. Checked studies attribute under half of the gap to unresolved V genes and leave the rest unexplained. V and J calls and clone size are as listed in that table; D and trimming were resolved from the DNA. The sample has 90,000 to 150,000 clones on record, about three quarters of them singletons. Approximately 8.2% of the sample is taken by the ten largest.

The sequence derives from a woman aged 40-49 years in good health and CMV-seropositive. The sample consisted of PBMCs. Recombination linked TRBV7-9 to TRBJ1-2, and TRBD1 aligns with 8 junction nucleotides. The sequenced DNA is TGTGCCAGCAGCTTAGTGACAGGGGATGGCTACACCTTC. This yields the protein CASSLVTGDGYTF. Beyond the CDR3, the reference TRBV7-9 and TRBJ1-2 genes provide the residues; the full variable domain reads: DTGVSQNPRHKITKRGQNVTFRCDPISEHNRLYWYRQTLGQGPEFLTYFQNEAQLEKSRLLSDRFSAERPKGSFSTLEIQRTEQGDSAMYLCASSLVTGDGYTFGSGTRLTVV.